One and the same sample provided the 8 T cell receptor beta chains below, sequenced in a study of PD-1 blockade in mismatch repair-deficient tumors. TCRdb keeps only in-frame clones here, not all; method: immunoSEQ multiplex PCR. The repertoire holds about 130,000 clones, with more than 70% as singletons. Here the sequenced sample was peripheral blood, taken approximately 72 weeks after starting pembrolizumab. These receptors came from an adult with mismatch repair-deficient cancer.

The count of this clone is one. V and J are TRBV7-2 and TRBJ2-5; D might be TRBD1 or TRBD2, each matching 6 bases. Germline values: CDR1 SGHTA, CDR2 FQGNSA. With 5 bases removed from V and 2 bases from J, the gap between germline ends came to 12 bases. This CDR3 is built from 14 residues. In DNA form, the CDR3 reads TGTGCCAGCAGCAGGGGGGCGGATCAAGAGACCCAGTACTTC. Residues: CASSRGADQETQYF. Variable domain in full (rest from reference TRBV7-2 and TRBJ2-5): GAGVSQSPSNKVTEKGKDVELRCDPISGHTALYWYRQSLGQGLEFLIYFQGNSAPDKSGLPSDRFSAERTGGSVSTLTIQRTQQEDSAVYLCASSRGADQETQYFGPGTRLLVL.

The rearrangement uses TRBV10-3 and TRBJ2-3, with D perhaps matching TRBD1 (6 bases). Germline V gene sequence: CDR1 ENHRY, CDR2 SYGVKD. Trimming cost V 3 bases and J 0 bases, with 16 bases left between them. This CDR3 has 17 amino acids. The CDR3 DNA follows: TGTGCCATCAGTGATGAAGGGACCGGGACAAGCACAGATACGCAGTATTTT. This sequence encodes CAISDEGTGTSTDTQYF.

This chain links TRBV5-5 with TRBJ2-7; 9 nucleotides agree with TRBD2. The junction had 7 bases not matched to a gene; V was cut back by 0 bases and J by 6 bases. The CDR3 is made up of 15 amino acids. Germline CDR1 reads SGHKS; CDR2 reads YYEKEE (reference sequence). CDR3 nucleotides: TGTGCCAGCAGCTTGGCTTCGGGACTAGCTGGCGAGCAGTACTTC. Amino acids: CASSLASGLAGEQYF.

The V call is TRBV28, the J call TRBJ2-2; TRBD1 is a possible D gene (5 bases). This CDR3 region has 13 residues. Between the trimmed V and J ends, which lost 7 bases and 7 bases, there was a span of 13 bases. Germline V gives CDR1 MDHEN, CDR2 SYDVKM. In DNA, the CDR3 is TGTGCCAGCACATTCAGGGTGTACGGGGAGCTGTTTTTT. This encodes CASTFRVYGELFF.

This clone showed up just once. J is TRBJ2-7 and V is TRBV30, with 7 bases matching TRBD1. Unmatched junction bases numbered 12, after V lost 0 bases and J lost 7 bases. CDR1 is GTSNPN and CDR2 is SVGIG in the germline V gene (reference sequence). The CDR3 is made up of 15 amino acids. CDR3 sequence: CAWSVKGAVPKEQYF. DNA of the CDR3: TGTGCCTGGAGTGTAAAGGGGGCAGTCCCTAAGGAGCAGTACTTC. Drawing the rest from reference TRBV30 and TRBJ2-7, the complete variable domain is SQTIHQWPATLVQPVGSPLSLECTVEGTSNPNLYWYRQAAGRGLQLLFYSVGIGQISSEVPQNLSASRPQDRQFILSSKKLLLSDSGFYLCAWSVKGAVPKEQYFGPGTRLTVT.

The chain joins TRBV25-1 to TRBJ2-1, with 8 bases fitting TRBD2. With V trimmed by 6 bases and J by 6 bases, 13 bases remained unmatched. Per the germline V gene, CDR1 is MGHDK and CDR2 is SYGVNS. The CDR3 has 16 residues. This chain's CDR3 is CASSPRGSGTINEQFF. The CDR3 nucleotides read TGTGCCAGCAGCCCCCGGGGTAGCGGGACAATCAATGAGCAGTTCTTC.

The chain combines TRBV27 with TRBJ2-1, with a tentative D call TRBD1 (5 bases). Between the trimmed V and J ends, which lost 5 bases and 4 bases, there was a span of 12 bases. The CDR3 covers 14 residues. CDR1 and CDR2 from the germline V gene are MNHEY and SMNVEV (reference sequence). CDR3 nucleotide sequence: TGTGCCAGCAGTCCGAAGACAGTTTACAATGAGCAGTTCTTC. Its protein is CASSPKTVYNEQFF.

About this clone: At one of its ends the junction is not consistent with the germline gene, which may arise from a read error. The sample has other DNA sequences that encode this CDR3 too. The gene calls are TRBV27 and TRBJ2-2, with D possibly TRBD2 on 5 matching bases. The CDR3 totals 12 residues. CDR1 is MNHEY and CDR2 is SMNVEV in the germline V gene (reference sequence). Here the CDR3 reads CASSLRAGELFF. The CDR3 nucleotides read TGTGCCAGCAGTTTGAGAGCCGGGGAACTGTTTTTT.